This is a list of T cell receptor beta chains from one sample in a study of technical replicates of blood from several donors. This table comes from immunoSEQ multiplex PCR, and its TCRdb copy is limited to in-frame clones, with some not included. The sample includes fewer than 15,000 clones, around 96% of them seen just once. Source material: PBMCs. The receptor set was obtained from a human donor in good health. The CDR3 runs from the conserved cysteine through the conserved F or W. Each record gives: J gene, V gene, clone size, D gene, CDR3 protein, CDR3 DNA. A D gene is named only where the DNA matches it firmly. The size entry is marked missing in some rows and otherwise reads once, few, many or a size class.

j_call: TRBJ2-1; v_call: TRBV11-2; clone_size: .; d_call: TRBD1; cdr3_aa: CASSRRQGPGVDEQFF; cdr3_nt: TGTGCCAGCAGCCGGCGACAGGGGCCCGGGGTCGATGAGCAGTTCTTC
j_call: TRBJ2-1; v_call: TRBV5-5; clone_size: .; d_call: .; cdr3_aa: CASSRGNEQFF; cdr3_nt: TGTGCCAGCAGCAGGGGCAATGAGCAGTTCTTC
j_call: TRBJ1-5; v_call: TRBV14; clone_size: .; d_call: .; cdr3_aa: CASTESLASQPQHF; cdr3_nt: TGTGCCAGCACCGAGAGTCTAGCGAGTCAGCCCCAGCATTTT
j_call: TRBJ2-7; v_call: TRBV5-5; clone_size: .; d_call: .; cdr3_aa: CASSLGTASYVEQYF; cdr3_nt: TGTGCCAGCAGCTTGGGGACAGCCTCCTACGTAGAGCAGTACTTC
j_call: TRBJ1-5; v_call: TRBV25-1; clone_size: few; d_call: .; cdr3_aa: CASSGGGGQPQHF; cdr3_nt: TGTGCCAGCAGTGGGGGGGGTGGGCAGCCCCAGCATTTT
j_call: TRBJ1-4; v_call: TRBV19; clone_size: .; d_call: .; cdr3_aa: CASNEQFRPNEKLFF; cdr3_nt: TGTGCCAGTAATGAACAGTTTCGGCCAAATGAAAAACTGTTTTTT
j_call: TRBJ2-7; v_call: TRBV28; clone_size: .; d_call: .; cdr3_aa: CASAISGHSYEQYF; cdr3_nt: TGTGCCAGCGCTATTTCGGGTCACTCCTACGAGCAGTACTTC
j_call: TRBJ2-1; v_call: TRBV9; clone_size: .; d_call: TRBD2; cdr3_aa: CASSVGASGTSYNEQFF; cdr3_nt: TGTGCCAGCAGCGTCGGCGCTAGCGGGACGAGCTACAATGAGCAGTTCTTC
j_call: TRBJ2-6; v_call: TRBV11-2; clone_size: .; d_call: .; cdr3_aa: CAIPEEQENGSGANVLTF; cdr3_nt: TGTGCCATACCCGAAGAACAGGAGAACGGCTCTGGGGCCAACGTCCTGACTTTC
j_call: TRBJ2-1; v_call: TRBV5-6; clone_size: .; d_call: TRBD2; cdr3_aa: CASSLGLAYPSYNEQFF; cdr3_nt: TGTGCCAGCAGCCTGGGACTAGCCTATCCCTCCTACAATGAGCAGTTCTTC
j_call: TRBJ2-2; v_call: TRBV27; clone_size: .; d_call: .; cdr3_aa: CASSLIGFSGTGELFF; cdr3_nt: TGTGCCAGCAGTTTAATCGGGTTTTCCGGTACCGGGGAGCTGTTTTTT
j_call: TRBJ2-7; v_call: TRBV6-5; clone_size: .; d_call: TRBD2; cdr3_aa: CASSYGTSGYEQYF; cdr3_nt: TGTGCCAGCAGTTACGGGACTAGCGGATACGAGCAGTACTTC
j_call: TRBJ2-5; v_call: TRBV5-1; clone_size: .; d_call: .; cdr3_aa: CASSLWGPRQGGETQYF; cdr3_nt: TGCGCCAGCAGCTTGTGGGGCCCTCGGCAGGGTGGAGAGACCCAGTACTTC
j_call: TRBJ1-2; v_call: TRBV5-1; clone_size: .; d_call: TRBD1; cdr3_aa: CASSQGTVGYGYTF; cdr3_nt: TGCGCCAGCAGCCAAGGGACAGTCGGCTATGGCTACACCTTC